This paragraph covers one T cell receptor beta chain sequence. Its antigen is not known. The V gene end was trimmed by 0 bases and the J gene end by 8 bases; junction bases not matched to a gene: 10. The germline V gene encodes CDR1 SGHTA and CDR2 FQGNSA. The CDR3 loop spans 17 amino acids. This sample was included in a study of OX40 agonist ivuxolimab in advanced cancers. As for the study in general: Patients received ivuxolimab, an agonistic anti-OX40 (CD134) antibody. Cancers in dose escalation were hepatocellular, melanoma, renal cell and head and neck. Overall study results and limits: Clonal expansion from baseline to week 6 occurred in both CD4+ and CD8+ T cells.

TCRdb keeps only in-frame clones here, not all; method: immunoSEQ multiplex PCR. This table has tens of thousands of clones, 86% appearing once. This chain links TRBV7-2 with TRBJ2-1; TRBD2 matches at 10 bases. The receptor's source is an adult with an advanced solid tumor such as melanoma, head and neck, liver or kidney cancer. The sample in question was CD4+ or CD8+ T cells sorted from blood, obtained in a trial of the OX40 agonist ivuxolimab. The CDR3 DNA reads as TGTGCCAGCAGCTTAGCGCTTCGGCTAGCGGGAGCCTATGAGCAGTTCTTC. Translating gives CASSLALRLAGAYEQFF.